Given below is one T cell receptor (beta chain) in context. At one end, the junction sequence differs from germline, possibly due to a read error. These data originate in a study of tumor-infiltrating lymphocytes in glioblastoma multiforme. Germline V lookup: CDR1 SGHRS, CDR2 YFSETQ. This CDR3 is 15 amino acids long. Three nested ARM-PCR rounds with V-beta and C-beta primers built TCRB libraries. From the multiplex PCR reads, TCRdb called clonotypes with MiXCR, one entry per CDR3 protein. The sample carries more than 10,000 distinct CDR3 sequences, about 72% recorded once. The sample comprised brain tumor tissue. V usage is TRBV5-1 and J usage is TRBJ2-7; the match to TRBD1 covers 8 bases. The receptor was derived from a male donor with glioblastoma. CDR3 nucleotides: TGCGCCAACAGCTTTGGGACCGGGACAGGAGGAGAGCAGTACTTC. It encodes CANSFGTGTGGEQYF.